A single sample is the source of the 19 T cell receptor beta chains below, sequenced in a study of T cell clonality in common variable immunodeficiency. Clones were read by immunoSEQ multiplex PCR, and TCRdb kept only the in-frame ones, dropping some. The data show about 41,000 clones, with none appearing a single time. The specimen was peripheral blood mononuclear cells. The receptors here all came from a person between 18 and 75 years old in good health.

The table lists this clone with many counts. CDR3 region: CSARDTSGAQETQYF. Partial CDR3 DNA: TGCAGTGCTAGAGACACTAGCGGGGCCCAAGAGACC. The chain employs TRBV20-1 and TRBJ2-5; 10 bases are a match to TRBD2. The read falls 3 residues short of the CDR3 end, and the missing part is taken from the germline J gene. There are 15 residues in the CDR3. Trimming took 0 bases from V and 1 from J; bases not matched to a gene: 2. The germline CDR1 and CDR2 sequences are DFQATT and SNEGSKA (reference sequence).

This clone occurred many times. The sequence runs out 3 residues before the end of the CDR3; the remainder is reconstructed from the germline J gene. J is TRBJ2-7 and V is TRBV18; D ambiguous. Trimming took 6 bases from V and 1 from J, leaving 4 bases between them. This CDR3 region has 11 residues. Germline lookup yields CDR1 KGHSH and CDR2 LQKENI. The CDR3 protein is CASSASYEQYF. CDR3 DNA (partial): TGTGCCAGCTCGGCTTCCTACGAG.

This clone was recorded at least ten times. The sequenced fragment ends 3 residues before the CDR3 boundary, so the rest is inferred from the germline J gene. V and J are TRBV6-2 or TRBV6-3 and TRBJ1-2; D is perhaps TRBD1 (5 bases). Trimming cost V 5 bases and J 2 bases, with 9 bases left between them. Germline lookup yields CDR1 MNHEY and CDR2 SVGEGT. The CDR3 runs to 13 residues. The sequenced CDR3 bases are TGTGCCAGCAGTCCCGACAGCAACTATGGC. This translates into CASSPDSNYG. The CDR3 in its entirety is CASSPDSNYGYTF.

This clone was counted at least ten times. The read comes to an end 3 residues before the CDR3 does, leaving the germline J gene to fill in the end. The chain employs TRBV4-2 and TRBJ1-6, with D uncertain. Germline V gene sequence: CDR1 LGHNA, CDR2 YNFKEQ. This CDR3 spans 19 amino acids. Trimming took off 2 bases at V and 1 base at J, with 18 bases between the two ends. The CDR3 reads CASSQPAGGGRSYNSPLHF. The CDR3 DNA, read in part, is TGTGCCAGCAGCCAACCCGCAGGTGGTGGTCGGTCCTATAATTCACCC.

This clone was detected many times. The sequenced part of the CDR3 DNA is TGCAGCGTTGAAGAACCCCCGGGTGAAAAA. This gives the protein CSVEEPPGEK. The entire CDR3 protein reads CSVEEPPGEKLFF. The chain links TRBV29-1 to TRBJ1-4; D gene ambiguous. Read sequence stops 3 residues before the CDR3 end, and the germline J gene provides the missing end. This CDR3 is built from 13 residues. In germline, CDR1 is SQVTM, CDR2 ANQGSEA. V shed 0 bases and J shed 7 bases, with 9 bases lying between them.

This clone turned up a few times. The CDR3 end is not reached by the read, which stops 3 residues before it; the germline J gene fills it in. The rearrangement joins TRBV7-3 to TRBJ1-5; D gene uncertain. CDR3 length: 15 residues. Per the germline V gene, CDR1 is SGHTA and CDR2 is FQGTGA. CDR3 in amino acids: CASSLNQRPTDPQHF. CDR3 DNA, as far as it was read: TGTGCCAGCAGCTTAAATCAGCGGCCTACAGATCCC. Looking up the rest from reference TRBV7-3 and TRBJ1-5 gives the full variable domain: GAGVSQTPSNKVTEKGKYVELRCDPISGHTALYWYRQSLGQGPEFLIYFQGTGAADDSGLPNDRFFAVRPEGSVSTLKIQRTERGDSAVYLCASSLNQRPTDPQHFGDGTRLSIL.

Ten or more counts support this clone. The read is 3 residues too short to cover the CDR3 end, so that end is filled in from the germline J gene. V and J are TRBV20-1 and TRBJ2-2; TRBD2 agrees at 9 bases. V was clipped by 0 bases and J by 2 bases; unmatched bases: 1. The CDR3 totals 15 residues. Per germline, CDR1 DFQATT and CDR2 SNEGSKA (reference sequence). The part of the CDR3 DNA that was read is TGCAGTGCTAGAGATAGCGGGAGAAACACCGGGGAG. As protein: CSARDSGRNTGE. The complete CDR3 reads CSARDSGRNTGELFF.

This clone was counted at least ten times. The sequenced fragment ends 3 residues before the CDR3 boundary, so the rest is inferred from the germline J gene. This chain links TRBV5-1 with TRBJ1-3; TRBD1 matches 7 bases. V shed 0 bases, J shed 2 bases, and the junction held 5 bases outside the gene matches. There are 16 residues in the CDR3. CDR1 and CDR2 from the germline V gene are SGHRS and YFSETQ. The CDR3 bases that were read are TGCGCCAGCAGCTTGGCCACAGGGGTGGCTGGAAACACC. This codes for CASSLATGVAGNT. The whole CDR3 region reads CASSLATGVAGNTIYF.

This clone was seen repeatedly, ten times or more. The CDR3 end lies 3 residues beyond the end of the read and is filled in from the germline J gene. The rearrangement uses TRBV7-8 and TRBJ2-1, with TRBD2 identical over 7 bases. This CDR3 comprises 16 residues. The V and J ends lost 2 bases and 4 bases, in that order; junction bases with no gene match: 8. Germline V gives CDR1 SGHVS, CDR2 FQNEAQ. The part of the CDR3 DNA that was read is TGTGCCAGCAGCTTAACCGGGACTACCATTTACAATGAG. It translates to CASSLTGTTIYNE. The full-length CDR3 reads as CASSLTGTTIYNEQFF.

This clone is labeled as medium-sized (0.01 to 0.1%). The read ends 3 residues shy of where the CDR3 ends; the end is completed using the germline J gene. The genes are TRBV20-1 and TRBJ2-4; 13 bases are shared with TRBD2. Unmatched junction bases numbered 1, after V lost 3 bases and J lost 8 bases. The CDR3 is made up of 13 amino acids. Germline CDR1 and CDR2: DFQATT and SNEGSKA (reference sequence). The CDR3 bases that were read are TGCAGTGCTAGGGGGACTAGCGGGGACATT. Encoded protein: CSARGTSGDI. The entire CDR3 protein reads CSARGTSGDIQYF.

This clone was seen ten or more times. CDR3 in amino acids: CASSLGDRGGETQYF. The DNA read from the CDR3 is TGTGCCAGCAGCTTGGGAGACAGGGGAGGAGAGACC. The chain combines TRBV7-9 with TRBJ2-5; TRBD1 agrees at 8 bases. Read coverage stops 3 residues before the CDR3 terminus; the germline J gene supplies the remainder. Germline trimming cut 3 bases from V and 4 bases from J; bases unmatched to any gene: 7. Germline loops: CDR1 SEHNR, CDR2 FQNEAQ (reference sequence). This CDR3 is built from 15 residues.

This clone was seen ten or more times. The read halts 3 residues ahead of the CDR3 end, with the missing end drawn from the germline J gene. V gene TRBV20-1 combines with J gene TRBJ2-1, with 12 positions matching TRBD2. The V gene end was trimmed by 6 bases and the J gene end by 6 bases; junction bases not matched to a gene: 3. Germline lookup yields CDR1 DFQATT and CDR2 SNEGSKA (reference sequence). This CDR3 is 13 amino acids long. This chain's CDR3 is CSAGLAGFNEQFF. CDR3 DNA, as far as it was read: TGCAGTGCAGGACTAGCGGGATTCAATGAG.

This clone was detected ten times or more. Read sequence stops 3 residues before the CDR3 end, and the germline J gene provides the missing end. The chain is built from TRBV19 and TRBJ2-1; possible D gene TRBD2, 6 bases. Germline-derived CDR1 and CDR2 are LNHDA and SQIVND (reference sequence). The CDR3 has 15 residues. V dropped 3 bases and J dropped 4 bases, with 13 bases sitting between them. CDR3 DNA, as far as it was read: TGTGCCAGTAGTATCTCCCTAGCGCCATACAATGAG. Amino acids: CASSISLAPYNE. The complete CDR3 sequence is CASSISLAPYNEQFF. The full variable domain, in which reference TRBV19 and TRBJ2-1 provide the parts outside the CDR3, is DGGITQSPKYLFRKEGQNVTLSCEQNLNHDAMYWYRQDPGQGLRLIYYSQIVNDFQKGDIAEGYSVSREKKESFPLTVTSAQKNPTAFYLCASSISLAPYNEQFFGPGTRLTVL.

Concerning this clone: The read is 3 residues too short to cover the CDR3 end, so that end is filled in from the germline J gene. V and J are TRBV2 and TRBJ1-3; no clear D gene. Germline loops: CDR1 SNHLY, CDR2 FYNNEI. CDR3 length: 15 amino acids. The V end lost 0 bases, the J end lost 2 bases, and 8 bases lay between the germline ends. The sequenced part of the CDR3 DNA is TGTGCCAGCAGTGAAGCCTCCTACCCTGGAAACACC. Translation gives CASSEASYPGNT. The full CDR3 reads CASSEASYPGNTIYF.

Note on this clone: The read is 3 residues too short to cover the CDR3 end, so that end is filled in from the germline J gene. This sequence joins TRBV20-1 and TRBJ1-6; 7 nucleotides agree with TRBD1. Trimming at V came to 1 base and at J to 10 bases, leaving 13 bases not matched to a gene. The CDR3 consists of 16 residues. The germline V gene has CDR1 DFQATT and CDR2 SNEGSKA (reference sequence). Partial CDR3 DNA: TGCAGTGCTAGAGTCCGACAGGGACAATTGCAATCACCC. Translation: CSARVRQGQLQSP. From start to end, the CDR3 is CSARVRQGQLQSPLHF.

This clone showed up many times. Sequence at one end of the junction differs from germline and may be a read error. The read ends 3 residues early relative to the CDR3; the germline J gene fills the gap. The V gene is TRBV4-2, the J gene TRBJ2-3; possibly TRBD2 for D (5 bases). CDR1 LGHNA and CDR2 YNFKEQ come from the germline V gene. The CDR3 has 15 residues. This chain's CDR3 is CASSQESGSTDTQYF. The sequenced part of the CDR3 DNA is TGCGCCAGCAGCCAAGAGAGCGGCAGCACAGATACG.

This clone was seen repeatedly, ten times or more. The read gets to within 3 residues of the CDR3 end, and the germline J gene fills in the rest. V gene TRBV2 combines with J gene TRBJ2-5; the match to TRBD2 covers 9 bases. Germline V gene sequence: CDR1 SNHLY, CDR2 FYNNEI. CDR3 length: 18 amino acids. V gave up 0 bases and J gave up 1 base; unmatched junction bases: 9. CDR3 in amino acids: CASSEARREGPLQETQYF. The sequenced part of the CDR3 DNA is TGTGCCAGCAGTGAAGCGCGGCGGGAGGGCCCCCTCCAAGAGACC.

This clone was picked up many times. The CDR3 extends 3 residues past the end of the read, so its final part is completed from the germline J gene. This sequence joins TRBV18 and TRBJ1-1, with no clear D. The CDR3 is made up of 16 amino acids. Trimming left V 6 bases short and J 3 bases short, with 20 bases between. Germline CDR1 and CDR2: KGHSH and LQKENI. CDR3 in amino acids: CASSLDRTGGYTEAFF. CDR3 DNA (partial): TGTGCCAGCTCCTTAGACCGTACTGGAGGGTACACTGAA. The whole variable domain, remainder taken from reference TRBV18 and TRBJ1-1, is NAGVMQNPRHLVRRRGQEARLRCSPMKGHSHVYWYRQLPEEGLKFMVYLQKENIIDESGMPKERFSAEFPKEGPSILRIQQVVRGDSAAYFCASSLDRTGGYTEAFFGQGTRLTVV.

This clone showed up many times. CDR3 in amino acids: CSARDRGKGALAGAYNEQFF. The CDR3 bases that were read are TGCAGTGCTAGAGATAGGGGTAAGGGTGCACTAGCGGGAGCCTACAATGAG. The V gene is TRBV20-1, the J gene TRBJ2-1, with 11 bases identical to TRBD2. The CDR3 is cut off 3 residues early in the read; its end comes from the germline J gene. The CDR3 has 20 amino acids. The junction had 15 bases not matched to a gene; V was cut back by 0 bases and J by 2 bases. Germline assignment: CDR1 DFQATT and CDR2 SNEGSKA (reference sequence).